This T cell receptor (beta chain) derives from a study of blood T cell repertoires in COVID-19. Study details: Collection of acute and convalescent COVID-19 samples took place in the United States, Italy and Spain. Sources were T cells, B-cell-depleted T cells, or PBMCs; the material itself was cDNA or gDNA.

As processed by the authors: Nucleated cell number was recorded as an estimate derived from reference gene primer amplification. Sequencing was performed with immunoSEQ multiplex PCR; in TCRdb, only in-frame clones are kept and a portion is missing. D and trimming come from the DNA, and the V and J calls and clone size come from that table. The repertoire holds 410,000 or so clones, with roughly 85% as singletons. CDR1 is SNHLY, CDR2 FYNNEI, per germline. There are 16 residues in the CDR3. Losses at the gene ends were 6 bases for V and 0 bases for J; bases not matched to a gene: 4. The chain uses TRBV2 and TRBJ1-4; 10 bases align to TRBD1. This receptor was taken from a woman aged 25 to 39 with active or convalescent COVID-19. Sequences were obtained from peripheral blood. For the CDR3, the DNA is TGTGCCAGCAGGAGCGGGACAGGGGCAACTAATGAAAAACTGTTTTTT. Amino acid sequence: CASRSGTGATNEKLFF.